The 16 T cell receptor beta chains in this list originate from one sample, sequenced in a study of T cell repertoires in cytomegalovirus infection. TCRdb ran MiXCR on the reads and lists one entry per CDR3 protein. The sample yields approximately 910,000 distinct CDR3 sequences, approximately 30% seen once. Their specific antigens are unknown. The sample here was cultured CD8+ T cells from PBMCs, taken from culture after CMV antigen stimulation. These TCRs come from a human donor in good health (CMV status not recorded). Some clones in this sample may be carry-over from other donors' samples.

This chain joins TRBV28 and TRBJ2-2; 9 bases agree with TRBD1. Germline-derived CDR1 and CDR2 are MDHEN and SYDVKM. The CDR3 loop spans 14 amino acids. The trim removed 6 bases at V and 5 bases at J, leaving 4 bases unmatched. CDR3 in DNA: TGTGCCAGCAGAGACAGGGGGGCAACCGGGGAGCTGTTTTTT. Its translation: CASRDRGATGELFF.

This clonotype was recorded a few times. The J gene is TRBJ2-7, the V gene TRBV7-9; 7 bases match TRBD1. J lost 4 bases, V lost 0 bases, and 9 bases had no gene match. Germline assignment: CDR1 SEHNR and CDR2 FQNEAQ (reference sequence). CDR3 length equals 16 residues. The CDR3 region is CASSLARTGIGYEQYF. In DNA, the CDR3 is TGTGCCAGCAGCTTAGCCCGGACAGGAATCGGGTACGAGCAGTACTTC.

This clonotype was counted only a few times. This rearrangement joins TRBV12-3 or TRBV12-4 to TRBJ1-4, with D maybe TRBD1 (5 bases). The CDR3 runs to 14 residues. V lost 6 bases and J 7 bases, leaving 15 bases between the germline ends. The CDR3 bases are TGTGCCAGCAGCGGGCAGCAGGGCGGTGAAAAACTGTTTTTT. Protein product: CASSGQQGGEKLFF.

V is TRBV7-6 and J is TRBJ1-1; D unresolved. V lost 4 bases and J 0 bases, leaving 21 bases between the germline ends. The CDR3 consists of 18 residues. Germline V lookup: CDR1 SGHVS, CDR2 FNYEAQ. Written as DNA, the CDR3 is TGTGCCAGCAGCTCCCAAACCGTAATTAGTGGGATGAACACTGAAGCTTTCTTT. This translates into CASSSQTVISGMNTEAFF.

The table lists this clonotype with a few counts. This chain joins TRBV6-1 and TRBJ1-2, with D hard to call. V lost 6 bases and J 4 bases, leaving 15 bases between the germline ends. Germline V gene data show CDR1 as MNHNS and CDR2 as SASEGT. This CDR3 contains 14 residues. For the CDR3, the DNA is TGTGCCAGCAGAGTACTAACGGGCCCCTATGGCTACACCTTC. Amino acids: CASRVLTGPYGYTF.

The chain carries TRBV20-1 and TRBJ2-7; TRBD1 is a possible D gene (6 bases). CDR3 length equals 13 residues. Germline V gene lookup returns CDR1 DFQATT and CDR2 SNEGSKA (reference sequence). The V end was cut by 3 bases, the J end by 0 bases, with 9 bases between. The CDR3: CSASRGGSYEQYF. The DNA of the CDR3 is TGCAGTGCTAGCAGGGGTGGCTCCTACGAGCAGTACTTC.

This clonotype was seen ten or more times. The chain uses TRBV7-8 and TRBJ2-7, with a tentative D call TRBD2 (5 bases). The germline CDR1 and CDR2 sequences are SGHVS and FQNEAQ. Trimming shortened V by 5 bases and J by 2 bases, and 13 bases separated the two germline ends. This CDR3 region has 14 residues. The CDR3 DNA reads as TGTGCCAGCAGCGCTAGAGCCGGGACCTACGAGCAGTACGTC. Translating it yields CASSARAGTYEQYV.

The chain carries TRBV6-5 and TRBJ2-3; the match to TRBD1 covers 7 bases. CDR3 size: 15 residues. The germline gives CDR1 MNHEY, CDR2 SVGAGI. V dropped 6 bases and J dropped 2; count of bases not matched to a gene: 8. The CDR3 DNA sequence: TGTGCCAGCAGCTATGGGACAGCCCACACAGATACGCAGTATTTT. Translated, it gives CASSYGTAHTDTQYF.

This rearrangement joins TRBV12-3 or TRBV12-4 to TRBJ1-2; 11 bases line up with TRBD1. The CDR3 sequence is 16 residues long. V shed 5 bases, J shed 5 bases, and the junction held 10 bases outside the gene matches. In DNA, the CDR3 is TGTGCCAGCAGTCTCCGGGACAGGGGGTCTGAGTATGGCTACACCTTC. Translation gives CASSLRDRGSEYGYTF.

The J gene is TRBJ2-1, the V gene TRBV6-5; 9 bases agree with TRBD2. The CDR3 contains 14 residues. Trimming cost V 6 bases and J 4 bases; bases outside gene matches: 4. CDR1 is MNHEY and CDR2 is SVGAGI in the germline V gene. The CDR3 loop reads CASSSGLAYNEQFF. The CDR3 DNA follows: TGTGCCAGCAGCTCCGGACTAGCGTACAATGAGCAGTTCTTC.

Many counts were recorded for this clonotype. J is TRBJ2-1 and V is TRBV7-8, with D uncertain. The germline V and J ends were trimmed by 2 bases and 7 bases, with 6 bases remaining between them. CDR3 size: 12 residues. CDR1 and CDR2 from the germline V gene are SGHVS and FQNEAQ. DNA for the CDR3: TGTGCCAGCAGCTTACAGGAGAATGAGCAGTTCTTC. This sequence encodes CASSLQENEQFF.

This clonotype was detected ten times or more. The rearrangement links TRBV20-1 to TRBJ2-5; D assignment may be TRBD1 or TRBD2 (5 bases each). Between the trimmed V and J ends, which lost 5 bases and 2 bases, there was a span of 18 bases. The CDR3 has 15 amino acids. Germline CDR1 DFQATT, CDR2 SNEGSKA (reference sequence). Here the CDR3 DNA reads TGCAGTGCTGCGCCGGGACGGAAAATGCAAGAGACCCAGTACTTC. Residues: CSAAPGRKMQETQYF.

This clonotype was seen a handful of times. V and J are TRBV6-2 or TRBV6-3 and TRBJ1-1; TRBD1 might be the D (6 bases). Trimming removed 3 bases at V and 7 bases at J, with 9 bases between. This CDR3 contains 12 residues. The germline gives CDR1 MNHEY, CDR2 SVGEGT. CDR3 in DNA: TGTGCCAGCAGTTATTCAGGGGATGAAGCTTTCTTT. Its translation: CASSYSGDEAFF.

The chain uses TRBV5-4 and TRBJ1-1; tentative D call: TRBD1 (5 bases). There are 15 residues in the CDR3. Germline CDR1 and CDR2: SGHNT and YYREEE (reference sequence). V lost 0 bases, J lost 5 bases, and 14 bases lay in between. The CDR3 spells CASSLEARGGTEAFF. Here the CDR3 DNA reads TGTGCCAGCAGCTTGGAGGCCCGGGGGGGGACTGAAGCTTTCTTT.

This clonotype came up a few times. The DNA for the CDR3 is TGTGCCAGCAGCCGCGGACAGGGTGGCTACGAGCAGTACTTC. Translating it yields CASSRGQGGYEQYF. This sequence joins TRBV7-6 and TRBJ2-7; TRBD1 aligns across 8 bases. The CDR3 runs 14 residues. Germline lookup yields CDR1 SGHVS and CDR2 FNYEAQ. The trim removed 5 bases at V and 3 bases at J, leaving 6 bases unmatched.

This clonotype was counted between two and nine times. At one boundary the junction diverges from the germline segment, which might be a read error. This chain connects TRBV28 to TRBJ2-1; D perhaps matches TRBD2 (6 bases). CDR1 and CDR2 from the germline V gene are MDHEN and SYDVKM. This CDR3 has 15 residues. In DNA, the CDR3 is TGTGCCAGCAGTTTTAGGAGGGGCTCCAACAATGAGCAGTTCTTC. Its translation: CASSFRRGSNNEQFF.